The subject of this entry is one TCR beta chain. The data were obtained in a study of blood T cell repertoires in COVID-19. Study information: Acute and convalescent COVID-19 specimens originated in the United States, Italy and Spain. Nucleic acid was either cDNA or gDNA, and it came from T cells, B-cell-depleted T cells, or PBMCs.

With 6 bases removed from V and 6 bases from J, the gap between germline ends came to 21 bases. Germline CDR1 reads MDHEN; CDR2 reads SYDVKM. This CDR3 spans 15 amino acids. Original analysis: The assay estimated nucleated cells by amplifying reference gene primers. Produced via immunoSEQ multiplex PCR; TCRdb's table is partial and in-frame only. The V and J calls and the clone size are those of that table, but D and trimming were determined from the DNA. The sample has about 46,000 clones, more than 75% seen once. V usage is TRBV28 and J usage is TRBJ2-7; weak D call: TRBD1 (6 bases). Sequencing used peripheral blood. This receptor was obtained from a man in his forties or fifties with active COVID-19. The CDR3 region is CASSPPRGSIGEQYF. The CDR3 bases are TGTGCCAGCAGCCCCCCGAGGGGGTCAATTGGCGAGCAGTACTTC.